This TCR beta chain was identified in a study of kidney transplant recipient with SARS-CoV-2 infection (dated by TCRdb to 2020 to 2022). This sample's time point label indicates: pre-pandemic baseline sample and day 111 after first positive SARS-CoV-2 test. The run used an Illumina MiSeq. Profiling of the peripheral T cell repertoire targeted human TCRbeta genes. The authors processed their data as follows. Differential clonotype abundance was tested with beta-binomial modelling to account for variability over time. Expanded clonotypes were screened against the ImmuneCODE reference database of SARS-CoV-2-associated TCRs and were mapped to viral genome regions. Additional analyses of the repertoire looked at TRBV gene usage, CDR3 length, CDR3 amino acid overlap between time points, clonotype abundance distributions and Jaccard similarity. TCRdb ran its own pipeline on the public reads, namely fastp trimming at Q25 and MiXCR clone calling, and kept in-frame beta chains. Entries that share a CDR3 protein sequence are merged under the most common genes and DNA. The V and J calls and clone size come from TCRdb's table, not from the authors' own analysis. The table for this sample lists under 300,000 distinct CDR3 sequences; 29% of them were counted only once. The ten largest clones add up to roughly 7% of the sample.

Concerning this clonotype itself: The antigen this receptor binds is unknown. Base qualities are not at hand, and no much larger clone is one base apart.

Looking up the germline V gene yields CDR1 KGHSH and CDR2 LQKENI. Its CDR3 holds 14 amino acids, cysteine through phenylalanine. Just the 42-base CDR3 DNA is kept, in frame starting at base 1. Relative to germline, V is missing 3 bases and J is missing 6 bases, with 3 bases of the junction outside any gene match. The clonotype was recovered from a male patient in his 30s who had COVID-19 and was a kidney transplant recipient. After a transplant, some T cells may have been passed on by the graft donor. The chain uses TRBV18 and TRBJ1-4; 8 middle bases align to TRBD1. Specimen: a blood sample, collected at baseline and between days 110 and 120 from a kidney transplant recipient. For the CDR3, the sequence is CASSPGQEDEKLFF. The nucleotide sequence is given as TGTGCCAGCTCACCGGGACAGGAAGATGAAAAACTGTTTTTT.